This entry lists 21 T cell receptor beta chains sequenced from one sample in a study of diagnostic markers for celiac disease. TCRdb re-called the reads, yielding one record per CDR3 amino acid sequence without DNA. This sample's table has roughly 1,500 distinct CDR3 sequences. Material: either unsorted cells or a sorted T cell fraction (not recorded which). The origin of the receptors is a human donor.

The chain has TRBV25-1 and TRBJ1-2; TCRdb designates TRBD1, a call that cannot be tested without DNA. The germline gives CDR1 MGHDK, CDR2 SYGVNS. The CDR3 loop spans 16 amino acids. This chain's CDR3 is CASSTGTETPNYGYTF.

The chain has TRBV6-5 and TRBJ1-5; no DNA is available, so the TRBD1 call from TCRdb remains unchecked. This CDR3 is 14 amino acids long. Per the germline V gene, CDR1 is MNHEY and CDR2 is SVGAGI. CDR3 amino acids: CASSSQGGNQPQHF.

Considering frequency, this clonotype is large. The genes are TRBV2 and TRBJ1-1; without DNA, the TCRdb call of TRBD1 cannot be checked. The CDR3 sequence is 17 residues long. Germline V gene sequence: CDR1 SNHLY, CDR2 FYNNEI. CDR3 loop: CASSQQGARRMNTEAFF.

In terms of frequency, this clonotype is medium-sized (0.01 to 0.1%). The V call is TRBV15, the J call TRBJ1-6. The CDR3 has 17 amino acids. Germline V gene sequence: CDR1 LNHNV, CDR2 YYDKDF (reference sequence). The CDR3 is CATSSLPDGTHYSPLHF.

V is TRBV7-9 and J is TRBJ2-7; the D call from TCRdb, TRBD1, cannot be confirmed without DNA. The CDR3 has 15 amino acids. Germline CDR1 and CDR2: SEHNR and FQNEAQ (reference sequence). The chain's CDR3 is CASSHPGGGPYEQYF.

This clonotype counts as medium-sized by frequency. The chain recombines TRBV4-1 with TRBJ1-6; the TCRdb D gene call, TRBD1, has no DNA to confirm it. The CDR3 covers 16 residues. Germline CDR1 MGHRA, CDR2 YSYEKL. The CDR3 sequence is CASSFGPFSYNSPLHF.

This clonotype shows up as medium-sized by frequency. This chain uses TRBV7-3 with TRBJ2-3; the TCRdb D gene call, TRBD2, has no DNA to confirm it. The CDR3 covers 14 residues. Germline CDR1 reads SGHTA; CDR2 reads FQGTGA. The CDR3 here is CASSFASGTDTQYF.

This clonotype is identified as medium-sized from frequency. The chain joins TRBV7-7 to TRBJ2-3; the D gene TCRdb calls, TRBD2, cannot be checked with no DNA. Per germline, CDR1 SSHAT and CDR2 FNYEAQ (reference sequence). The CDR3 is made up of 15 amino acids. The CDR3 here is CASSPGPESTDTQYF.

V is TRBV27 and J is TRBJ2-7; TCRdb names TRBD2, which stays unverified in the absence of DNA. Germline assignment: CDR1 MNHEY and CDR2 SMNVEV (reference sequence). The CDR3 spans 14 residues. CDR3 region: CASSSPSGIYEQYF.

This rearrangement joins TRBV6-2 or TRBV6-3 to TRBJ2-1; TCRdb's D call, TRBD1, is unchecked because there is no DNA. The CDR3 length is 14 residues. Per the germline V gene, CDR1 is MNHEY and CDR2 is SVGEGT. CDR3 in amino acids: CASTPGGFPNEQFF.

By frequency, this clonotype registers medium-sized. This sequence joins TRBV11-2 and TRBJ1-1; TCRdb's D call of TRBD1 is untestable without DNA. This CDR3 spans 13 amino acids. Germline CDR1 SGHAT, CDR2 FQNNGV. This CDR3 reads CASSLQGVTEAFF. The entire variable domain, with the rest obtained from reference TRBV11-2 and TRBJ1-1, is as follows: EAGVAQSPRYKIIEKRQSVAFWCNPISGHATLYWYQQILGQGPKLLIQFQNNGVVDDSQLPKDRFSAERLKGVDSTLKIQPAKLEDSAVYLCASSLQGVTEAFFGQGTRLTVV.

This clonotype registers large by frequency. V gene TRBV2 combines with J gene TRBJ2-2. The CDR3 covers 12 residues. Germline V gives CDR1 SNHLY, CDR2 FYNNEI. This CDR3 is CASRRNTGELFF.

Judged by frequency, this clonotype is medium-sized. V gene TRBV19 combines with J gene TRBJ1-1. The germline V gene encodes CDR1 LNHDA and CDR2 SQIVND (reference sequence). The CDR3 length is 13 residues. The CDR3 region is CASSIKGDTEAFF.

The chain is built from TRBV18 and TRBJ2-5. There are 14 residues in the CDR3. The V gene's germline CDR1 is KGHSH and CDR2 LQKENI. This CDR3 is CASSQVGSQETQYF.

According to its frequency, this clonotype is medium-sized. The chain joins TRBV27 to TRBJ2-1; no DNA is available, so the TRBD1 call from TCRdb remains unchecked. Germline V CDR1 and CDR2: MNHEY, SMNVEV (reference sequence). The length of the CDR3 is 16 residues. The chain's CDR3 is CASSSTGAVWGNEQFF.

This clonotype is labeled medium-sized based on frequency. The CDR3 sequence: CASSPGGVGDTEAFF. This chain joins TRBV18 and TRBJ1-1; TCRdb selects TRBD1, and the lack of DNA leaves this call unchecked. Germline-derived CDR1 and CDR2 are KGHSH and LQKENI. The CDR3 is 15 amino acids.

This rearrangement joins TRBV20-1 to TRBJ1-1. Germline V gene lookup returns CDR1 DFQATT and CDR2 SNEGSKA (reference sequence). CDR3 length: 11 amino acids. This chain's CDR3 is CSAPRDTEAFF.

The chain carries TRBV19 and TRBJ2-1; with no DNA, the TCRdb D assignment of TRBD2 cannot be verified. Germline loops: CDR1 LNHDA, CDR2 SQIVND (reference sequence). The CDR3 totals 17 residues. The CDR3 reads CASSIGPSGNLLNEQFF.

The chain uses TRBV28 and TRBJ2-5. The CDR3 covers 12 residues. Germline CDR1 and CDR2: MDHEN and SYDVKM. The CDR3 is CASSLLKETQYF.

CDR3 sequence reads: CASSLSGLNNEQFF. The chain carries TRBV11-3 and TRBJ2-1; TCRdb gives TRBD2 as the D gene, but with no DNA this cannot be confirmed. Germline V CDR1 and CDR2: SGHNT, YENEEA. This CDR3 comprises 14 residues.

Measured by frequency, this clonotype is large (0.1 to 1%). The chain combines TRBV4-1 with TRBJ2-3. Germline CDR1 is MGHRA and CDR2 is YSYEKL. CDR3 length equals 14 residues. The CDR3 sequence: CASSQGPLTDTQYF.